The 5 T cell receptor beta chains presented below share a single source sample, sequenced in a study of T cells in Graves' hyperthyroidism and ophthalmopathy (dated by TCRdb to the late 2010s). Library creation used multiplex PCR. TCRdb shows the sequencer as Illumina HiSeq 2000. Amplification of TCR beta CDR3 regions was carried out from RNA transcripts. The TCR CDR3 was subjected to a first round of RT-PCR using the HTBI primer set and the Qiagen OneStep RT-PCR kit. TCRdb reworked the public reads: Q25 trimming with fastp, MiXCR clone assembly, productive beta chains retained. Entries that share a CDR3 protein sequence are merged under the most common genes and DNA. Recorded for this sample are hundreds of thousands of distinct CDR3 sequences; 16% of them occurred a single time. 15% to 20% of the sample comes from the top ten. The sample comprised blood. The receptors were sampled from a woman aged 18-29 years with Graves' hyperthyroidism.

This sequence joins TRBV20-1 and TRBJ2-2, with D perhaps TRBD1 (6 bases). The CDR3 spans 14 residues. V was clipped by 5 bases and J by 0 bases, with 10 bases between them. Germline assignment: CDR1 DFQATT and CDR2 SNEGSKA (reference sequence). The CDR3 DNA reads as TGCAGTGCTTTCGGGACAACGAACACCGGGGAGCTGTTTTTT. Protein sequence: CSAFGTTNTGELFF.

This clonotype was picked up a small number of times. The chain joins TRBV15 to TRBJ1-6; 7 nucleotides match TRBD1. The junction had 14 bases not matched to a gene; V was cut back by 0 bases and J by 9 bases. Germline loops: CDR1 LNHNV, CDR2 YYDKDF (reference sequence). CDR3 length: 18 residues. Here the CDR3 reads CATSRDPPKTGLLSPLHF. The CDR3, as DNA: TGTGCCACCAGCAGAGATCCCCCCAAGACAGGGCTCCTTTCACCCCTCCACTTT.

This clonotype was counted between two and nine times. The chain recombines TRBV7-6 with TRBJ1-4; no firm D call. Per germline, CDR1 SGHVS and CDR2 FNYEAQ. The CDR3 length is 13 residues. V dropped 3 bases and J dropped 8 bases, with 10 bases sitting between them. The CDR3 nucleotides read TGTGCCAGCAGCTTGGGGATGAACGAAAAACTGTTTTTT. It is translated as CASSLGMNEKLFF.

This clonotype was seen at least ten times. The rearrangement uses TRBV29-1 and TRBJ2-5, with TRBD2 matching over 15 bases. Trimming cost V 8 bases and J 2 bases; bases outside gene matches: 3. The CDR3 extends over 14 amino acids. CDR1 is SQVTM, CDR2 ANQGSEA, per germline. As DNA, the CDR3 is TGCAGCACAGGGACTAGCGGGGGGCAAGAGACCCAGTACTTC. Encoded protein: CSTGTSGGQETQYF.

V is TRBV4-3 and J is TRBJ1-1, with 7 bases that match TRBD1. V lost 0 bases to trimming and J lost 7 bases; unmatched junction nucleotides: 5. Germline lookup yields CDR1 LGHNA and CDR2 YSLEER. CDR3 length: 14 amino acids. The chain's CDR3 is CASSQDYRTGEAFF. Here the CDR3 DNA reads TGCGCCAGCAGCCAAGATTACAGGACAGGTGAAGCTTTCTTT.